A single T cell receptor beta chain is shown here with its context. What it binds is not known. The study made its TRB cDNA libraries by 5' RACE, adding UMI labels. For each CDR3 protein, TCRdb gives one entry from its re-call of the 5' RACE reads, without DNA. This repertoire comprises approximately 70,000 distinct CDR3 sequences; its ten largest clones make up nearly 1.5%. Germline CDR1 is SGHTA and CDR2 is FQGTGA. The CDR3 sequence is 13 residues long. The study sorted every CD8+ T cell subset in triplicate at about 270,000 cells each. This entry belongs to a study of CXCR3-negative and CXCR3-positive naive CD8 T cells. Study outcomes and limitations: Naive cells with CXCR3 showed TRB CDR3s that were more hydrophobic than those in CXCR3-negative naive cells.

The TCR sequence derives from a human donor in good health. Some clones in this sample may be carry-over from other donors' samples. What was sequenced was naive CXCR3- CD8+ T cells from blood. Documented subset: CD45RO-CCR7+CD27+CD95- naive CD8+ T cells lacking CXCR3 (TNR3-). The V gene is TRBV7-3, the J gene TRBJ1-1. CDR3 protein: CASSLRLDTEAFF. The whole variable domain, remainder taken from reference TRBV7-3 and TRBJ1-1, is GAGVSQTPSNKVTEKGKYVELRCDPISGHTALYWYRQSLGQGPEFLIYFQGTGAADDSGLPNDRFFAVRPEGSVSTLKIQRTERGDSAVYLCASSLRLDTEAFFGQGTRLTVV.